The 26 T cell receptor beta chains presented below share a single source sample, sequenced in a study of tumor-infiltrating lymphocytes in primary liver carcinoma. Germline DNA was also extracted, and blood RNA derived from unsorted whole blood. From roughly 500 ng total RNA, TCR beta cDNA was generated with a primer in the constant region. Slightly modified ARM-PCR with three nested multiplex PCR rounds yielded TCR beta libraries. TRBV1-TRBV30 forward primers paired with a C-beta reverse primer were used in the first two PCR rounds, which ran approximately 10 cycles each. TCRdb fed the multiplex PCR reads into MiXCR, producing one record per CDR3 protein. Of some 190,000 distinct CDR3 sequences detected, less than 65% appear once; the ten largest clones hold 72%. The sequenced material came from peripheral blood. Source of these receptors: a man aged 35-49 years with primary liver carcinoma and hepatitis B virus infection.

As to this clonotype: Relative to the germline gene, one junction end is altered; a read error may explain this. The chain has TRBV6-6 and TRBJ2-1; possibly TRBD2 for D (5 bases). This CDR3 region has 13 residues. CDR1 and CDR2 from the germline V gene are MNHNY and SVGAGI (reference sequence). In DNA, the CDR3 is TGTGCCAGCAGTCCAGGAGGCTACAATAAGCAGTTCTTC. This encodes CASSPGGYNKQFF.

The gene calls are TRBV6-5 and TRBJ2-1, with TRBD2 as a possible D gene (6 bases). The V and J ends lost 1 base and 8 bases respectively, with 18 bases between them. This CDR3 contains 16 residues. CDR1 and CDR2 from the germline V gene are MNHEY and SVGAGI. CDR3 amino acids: CASSYLAERLGDEQFF. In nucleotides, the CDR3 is TGTGCCAGCAGTTACTTAGCGGAGAGGTTAGGCGATGAGCAGTTCTTC.

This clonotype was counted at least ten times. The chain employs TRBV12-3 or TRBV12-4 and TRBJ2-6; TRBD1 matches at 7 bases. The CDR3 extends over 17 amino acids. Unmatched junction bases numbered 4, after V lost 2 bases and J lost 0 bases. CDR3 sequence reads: CASSLTGQTSGANVLTF. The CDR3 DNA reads TGTGCCAGCAGTTTAACGGGACAGACCTCTGGGGCCAACGTCCTGACTTTC.

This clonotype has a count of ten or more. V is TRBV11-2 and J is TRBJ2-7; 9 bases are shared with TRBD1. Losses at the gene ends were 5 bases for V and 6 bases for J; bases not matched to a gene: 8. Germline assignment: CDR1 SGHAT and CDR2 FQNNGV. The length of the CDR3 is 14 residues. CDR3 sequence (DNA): TGTGCCAGCAGCCCTCGACCGGACAGGGGCGAGCAGTACTTC. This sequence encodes CASSPRPDRGEQYF.

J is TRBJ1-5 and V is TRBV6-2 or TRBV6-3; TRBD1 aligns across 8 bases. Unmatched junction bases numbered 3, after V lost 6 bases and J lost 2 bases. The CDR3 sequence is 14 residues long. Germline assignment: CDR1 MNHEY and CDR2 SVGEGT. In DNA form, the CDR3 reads TGTGCCAGCAGGATGACAGGGGGCAATCAGCCCCAGCATTTT. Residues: CASRMTGGNQPQHF.

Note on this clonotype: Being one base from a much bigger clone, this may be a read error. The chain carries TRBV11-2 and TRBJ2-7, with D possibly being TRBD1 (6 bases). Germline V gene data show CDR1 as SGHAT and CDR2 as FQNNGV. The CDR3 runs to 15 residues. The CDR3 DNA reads TGTGCCGGCAGCACGAGCACAGGGAGCTCCTACGAGCAGTACTTC. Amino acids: CAGSTSTGSSYEQYF.

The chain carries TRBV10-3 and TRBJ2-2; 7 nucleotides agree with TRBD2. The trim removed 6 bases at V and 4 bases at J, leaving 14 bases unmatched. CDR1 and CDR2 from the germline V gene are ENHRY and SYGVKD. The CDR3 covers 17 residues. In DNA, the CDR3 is TGTGCCATCAGAACCGGGACTGGCGGGAGAGGCACCGGGGAGCTGTTTTTT. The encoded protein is CAIRTGTGGRGTGELFF.

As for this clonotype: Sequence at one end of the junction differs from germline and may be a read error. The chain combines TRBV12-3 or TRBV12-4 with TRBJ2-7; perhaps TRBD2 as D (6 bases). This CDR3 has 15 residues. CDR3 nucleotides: TGTGCCAGCAGCTTAGGGGACTCCAGCTTCTACGAGCAGTACTTC. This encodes CASSLGDSSFYEQYF.

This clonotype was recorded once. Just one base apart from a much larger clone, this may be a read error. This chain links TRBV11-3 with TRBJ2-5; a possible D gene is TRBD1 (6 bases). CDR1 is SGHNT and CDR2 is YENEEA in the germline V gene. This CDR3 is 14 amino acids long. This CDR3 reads CTSSPGGYQETQYF. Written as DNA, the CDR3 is TGTACCAGCAGCCCTGGGGGCTATCAAGAGACCCAGTACTTC.

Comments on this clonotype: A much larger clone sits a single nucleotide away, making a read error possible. CDR3 sequence reads: CASSSSTLRDIYGYTF. DNA of the CDR3: TGTGCCAGCAGCTCATCAACGCTCCGGGACATCTATGGCTACACCTTC. The chain couples TRBV7-8 to TRBJ1-2; D is perhaps TRBD1 (6 bases). The CDR3 consists of 16 residues. Trimming pared 4 bases from V and 4 bases from J, leaving 19 bases between. Germline V gene sequence: CDR1 SGHVS, CDR2 FQNEAQ.

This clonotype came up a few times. DNA for the CDR3: TGTGCCAGCAGTTCCGAGGGTTGGTCCTACGAGCAGTACTTC. The encoded protein is CASSSEGWSYEQYF. The V gene is TRBV28, the J gene TRBJ2-7; D might be TRBD2 (5 bases). From germline, CDR1 is MDHEN and CDR2 SYDVKM. Between the trimmed V and J ends, which lost 4 bases and 1 base, there was a span of 11 bases. The CDR3 has 14 amino acids. The whole variable domain, filled in from reference TRBV28 and TRBJ2-7, reads DVKVTQSSRYLVKRTGEKVFLECVQDMDHENMFWYRQDPGLGLRLIYFSYDVKMKEKGDIPEGYSVSREKKERFSLILESASTNQTSMYLCASSSEGWSYEQYFGPGTRLTVT.

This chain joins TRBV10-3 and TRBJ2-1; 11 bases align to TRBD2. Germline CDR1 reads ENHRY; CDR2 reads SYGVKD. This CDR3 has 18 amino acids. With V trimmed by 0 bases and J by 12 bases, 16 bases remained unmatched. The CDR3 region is CAISESSGLAGGNYGQFF. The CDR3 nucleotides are TGTGCCATCAGTGAGTCCTCGGGATTAGCGGGAGGGAACTATGGGCAGTTCTTC.

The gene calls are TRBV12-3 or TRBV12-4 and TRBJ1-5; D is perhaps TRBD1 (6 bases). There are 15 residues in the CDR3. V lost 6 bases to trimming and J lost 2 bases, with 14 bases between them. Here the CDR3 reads CASSLGGRRNQPQHF. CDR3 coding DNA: TGTGCCAGCAGCCTCGGGGGGCGGCGCAATCAGCCCCAGCATTTT.

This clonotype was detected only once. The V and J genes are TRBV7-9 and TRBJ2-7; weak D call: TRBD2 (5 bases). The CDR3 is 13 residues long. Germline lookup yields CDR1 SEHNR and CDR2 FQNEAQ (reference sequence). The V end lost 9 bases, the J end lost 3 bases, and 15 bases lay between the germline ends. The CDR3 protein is CASRAEPDYEQYF. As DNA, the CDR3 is TGTGCCAGTCGAGCGGAGCCCGACTACGAGCAGTACTTC.

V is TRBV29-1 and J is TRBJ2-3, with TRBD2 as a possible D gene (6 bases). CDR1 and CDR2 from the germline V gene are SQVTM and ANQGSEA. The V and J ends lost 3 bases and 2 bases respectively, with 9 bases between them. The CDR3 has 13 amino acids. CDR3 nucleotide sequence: TGCAGCGTTGAGGGCGGGAACACAGATACGCAGTATTTT. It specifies CSVEGGNTDTQYF.

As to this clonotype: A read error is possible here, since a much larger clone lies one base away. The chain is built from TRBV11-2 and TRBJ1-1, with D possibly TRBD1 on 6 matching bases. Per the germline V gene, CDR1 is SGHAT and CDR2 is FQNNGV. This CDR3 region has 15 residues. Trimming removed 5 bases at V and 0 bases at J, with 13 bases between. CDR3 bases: TGTGCCAGCAGCCCACAGGGAATGGTGAACACTGAAGCTTTCTTT. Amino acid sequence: CASSPQGMVNTEAFF.

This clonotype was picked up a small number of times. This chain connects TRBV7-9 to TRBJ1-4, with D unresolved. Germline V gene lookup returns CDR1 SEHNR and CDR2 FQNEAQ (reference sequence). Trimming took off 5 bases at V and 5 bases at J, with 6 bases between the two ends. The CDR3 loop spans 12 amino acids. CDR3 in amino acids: CASSQWNEKLFF. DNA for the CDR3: TGTGCCAGCAGCCAGTGGAATGAAAAACTGTTTTTT. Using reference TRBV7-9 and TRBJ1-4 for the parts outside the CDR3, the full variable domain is DTGVSQNPRHKITKRGQNVTFRCDPISEHNRLYWYRQTLGQGPEFLTYFQNEAQLEKSRLLSDRFSAERPKGSFSTLEIQRTEQGDSAMYLCASSQWNEKLFFGSGTQLSVL.

The CDR3 nucleotides are TGTGCCAGCAGTTCCCCCTCTCGGGCTAATGAAAAACTGTTTTTT. Amino acid sequence: CASSSPSRANEKLFF. The rearrangement joins TRBV12-3 or TRBV12-4 to TRBJ1-4; D gene ambiguous. The CDR3 totals 15 residues. Between the trimmed V and J ends, which lost 4 bases and 3 bases, there was a span of 12 bases.

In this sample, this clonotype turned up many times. CDR3 in amino acids: CASSGRFNEQFF. Written as DNA, the CDR3 is TGTGCCAGCAGCGGACGGTTCAATGAGCAGTTCTTC. This chain joins TRBV6-5 and TRBJ2-1; D is unresolved. The V end lost 6 bases, the J end lost 6 bases, and 9 bases lay between the germline ends. This CDR3 has 12 residues. Germline-derived CDR1 and CDR2 are MNHEY and SVGAGI.

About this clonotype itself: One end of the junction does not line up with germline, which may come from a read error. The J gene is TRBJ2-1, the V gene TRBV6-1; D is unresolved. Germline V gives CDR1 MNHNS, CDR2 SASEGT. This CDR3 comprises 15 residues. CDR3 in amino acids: CASGEAVSSYNEQFF. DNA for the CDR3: TGTGCCAGCGGTGAGGCAGTTAGCTCCTACAATGAGCAGTTCTTC.

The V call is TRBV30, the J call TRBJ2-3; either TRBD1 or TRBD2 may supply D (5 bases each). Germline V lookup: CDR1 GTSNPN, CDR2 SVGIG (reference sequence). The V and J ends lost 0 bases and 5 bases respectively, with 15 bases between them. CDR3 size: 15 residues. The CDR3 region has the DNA TGTGCCTGGAGTGTACAGTGGTCTGGGGGAGATACGCAGTATTTT. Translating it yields CAWSVQWSGGDTQYF.

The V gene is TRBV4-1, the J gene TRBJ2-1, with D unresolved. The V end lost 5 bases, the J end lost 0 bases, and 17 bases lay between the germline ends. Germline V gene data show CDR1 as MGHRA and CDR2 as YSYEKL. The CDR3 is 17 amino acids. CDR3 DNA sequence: TGCGCCAGCAGCAGGACCTCCTTACCCTTCTCCTACAATGAGCAGTTCTTC. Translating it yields CASSRTSLPFSYNEQFF.

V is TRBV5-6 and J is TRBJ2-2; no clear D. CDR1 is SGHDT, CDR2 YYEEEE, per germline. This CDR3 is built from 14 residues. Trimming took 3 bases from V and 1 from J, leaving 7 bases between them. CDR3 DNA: TGTGCCAGCAGCTCGGTCCAGAACACCGGGGAGCTGTTTTTT. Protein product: CASSSVQNTGELFF.

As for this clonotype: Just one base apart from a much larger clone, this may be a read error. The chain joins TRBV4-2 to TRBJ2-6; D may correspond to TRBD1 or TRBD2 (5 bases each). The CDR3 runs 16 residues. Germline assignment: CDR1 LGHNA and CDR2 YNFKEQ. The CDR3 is CASSRDPGSGSNVLTF. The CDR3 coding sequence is TGTGCCAGCAGTCGGGACCCCGGCTCTGGGTCCAACGTCCTGACTTTC.

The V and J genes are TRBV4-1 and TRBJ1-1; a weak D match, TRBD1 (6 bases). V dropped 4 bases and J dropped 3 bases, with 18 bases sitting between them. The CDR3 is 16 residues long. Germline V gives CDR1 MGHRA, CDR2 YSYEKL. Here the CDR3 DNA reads TGCGCCAGCAGCCCGTACCCCCAGGGGTCGGACACTGAAGCTTTCTTT. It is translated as CASSPYPQGSDTEAFF.

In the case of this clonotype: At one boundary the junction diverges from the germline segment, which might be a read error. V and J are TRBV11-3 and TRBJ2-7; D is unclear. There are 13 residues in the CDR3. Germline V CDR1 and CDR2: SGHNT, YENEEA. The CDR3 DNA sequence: TGTGCCAGCGGCTTACAGTGGGCGGAAGAGCAGTACTTC. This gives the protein CASGLQWAEEQYF.